This record covers a single TCR beta chain. The antigen this receptor binds is unknown. One base away there is no much larger clone; base qualities are not given. This sample is drawn from a study of tissue T cells after allogeneic stem cell transplantation (dated by TCRdb to between 2020 and 2023). Study-level background: Several adult allo-HCT recipients with steroid-refractory GVHD were prospectively enrolled in a research-autopsy study over an approximately 3-year period. Grafts from donors were received by all GVHD patients, with several grafts being unmodified and three being CD34-selected to deplete T cells. Gastrointestinal GVHD was present in all GVHD patients, each of whom received several lines of GVHD-directed therapy, and five of these patients also had skin involvement. For viably preserved blood and marrow, CD3+ T cells were flow-sorted when cell numbers permitted, and smaller samples went directly to DNA extraction. The study profiled TCR beta repertoires in many tissues obtained from research autopsies of patients with and without GVHD, and also in mouse models of GVHD. On the human side, the study was prospective and observational, with no blinding or randomization.

The method behind the library was the immunoSEQ multiplex PCR assay. Adaptive Biotechnologies performed TCRbeta CDR3 sequencing at survey depth and reported CDR3 sequences, V/J genes, productive frequency, and template counts. TCR beta CDR3 regions were amplified from genomic DNA instead of RNA. As for how the authors treated the data: Jensen-Shannon divergence served to quantify pairwise repertoire overlap between tissues, with 0 meaning identical and 1 meaning complete divergence. Based on pairwise JSD values, tissues were grouped by single-linkage agglomerative hierarchical clustering, and the results were shown as dendrograms. GLIPH2 was applied to all patient samples using simulation_depth 1000, kmer_min_depth 3, and cdr3_length_cutoff 8, and only groups with more than two unique CDR3s were retained. A standardized tissue-overlap score was calculated by extrapolating Jaccard GLIPH-group overlap across patients to a standard repertoire size of 1000 clones. Linear mixed-effect models, with tissue as a fixed effect and individual as a random effect, were used to test how diversity related to clinical or experimental variables. The table comes from immuneACCESS by way of TCRdb, which keeps in-frame sequences with V and J called. Part of the clones is missing from these tables; in studies checked, under half for an unresolved V gene and the rest for unknown reasons. For V, J and clone size, that table is used; D and trimming come from the DNA. The sample has 25,000 to 30,000 clones on record, about 90% of them singletons. The ten largest account for roughly 2% of the sample.

The full study reports these points: In both patients and mice, only a limited portion of the TCR repertoire detected in tissues was captured by blood and spleen T cells. Within patients, how anatomically similar tissues were was a major factor shaping TCR repertoire composition, regardless of disease or transplant status. Few T cell clones were found to be shared across patients, but shared repertoire signatures across patients were revealed in a tissue-specific fashion by motif-based clustering. Sampling depth was acknowledged as a limitation, and the patient cohort was both small and clinically heterogeneous. The study did not establish which tissue TCRs were alloreactive or antigen-specific, and some clones may have been host cells that persisted.

V is cut by 4 bases and J by 4 bases, and the space between the germline ends is 12 bases. The CDR3 numbers 14 residues from cysteine through phenylalanine. Only the CDR3 region is kept as DNA, spanning 42 bases read in frame from base 1. Based on the germline V gene, the CDR1 and CDR2 sequences are SGHRS and YFSETQ. The time point label corresponds to: recipient (host-origin) PBMCs collected before allo-HCT. This specimen consisted of blood, obtained before transplantation. This clonotype was sampled from a male donor aged 60 or over who later had graft-versus-host disease after an allogeneic stem cell transplant. The chain links TRBV5-1 with TRBJ2-1; the best D guess is TRBD2, with 5 bases matching. The CDR3 sequence is CASSTRGSYNEQFF. The nucleotide sequence reads as follows: TGCGCCAGCAGCACACGGGGATCTTACAATGAGCAGTTCTTC.